One and the same sample provided the 18 T cell receptor beta chains below, sequenced in a study of CD8 T cells in ankylosing spondylitis (dated by TCRdb to the late 2010s). Libraries came from 5' RACE. TCRdb shows the sequencer as Illumina HiSeq 2500. TCRdb trimmed the raw reads at Q25, called clones with MiXCR and kept productive beta chains. Entries that share a CDR3 protein sequence are merged under the most common genes and DNA. Within this sample are some 300,000 distinct CDR3 sequences, with around 20% of them counted one time only. The ten most abundant clones make up under 4% of the sample. The specimen sequenced was blood, either unsorted or a sorted T cell fraction (not recorded which). The receptor source for this set is a female donor with ankylosing spondylitis or in good health (not recorded which).

Only a few counts were recorded for this clonotype. The chain has TRBV12-3 or TRBV12-4 and TRBJ1-2, with 7 nucleotides matching TRBD1. V lost 9 bases to trimming and J lost 4 bases; unmatched junction nucleotides: 11. The CDR3 spans 14 residues. Here the CDR3 reads CASRTGPLSYGYTF. The CDR3 DNA reads as TGTGCCAGTCGGACAGGTCCCTTGAGCTATGGCTACACCTTC.

The rearrangement uses TRBV29-1 and TRBJ1-2; a weak D match, TRBD1 (6 bases). This CDR3 contains 15 residues. The germline CDR1 and CDR2 sequences are SQVTM and ANQGSEA. V was cut by 3 bases and J by 5 bases, with 19 bases left in between. The CDR3: CSVDSGGLGSYGYTF. CDR3 bases: TGCAGCGTTGATTCCGGGGGGCTTGGAAGTTATGGCTACACCTTC.

This clonotype was found a few times. The rearrangement links TRBV9 to TRBJ2-1; no firm D call. The germline V gene has CDR1 SGDLS and CDR2 YYNGEE. The CDR3 has 13 amino acids. Trimming removed 3 bases from V and 10 bases from J, with 14 bases in between. The CDR3 nucleotides are TGTGCCAGCAGCGAACGATGGGCCGGGGAGCAGTTCTTC. Its protein product is CASSERWAGEQFF.

The sample holds a few counts of this clonotype. The rearrangement joins TRBV6-1 to TRBJ2-1; 9 nucleotides agree with TRBD2. The junction had 7 bases not matched to a gene; V was cut back by 6 bases and J by 7 bases. Germline CDR1 MNHNS, CDR2 SASEGT. The CDR3 is made up of 14 amino acids. The CDR3 loop is CASSSGLAWNEQFF. The CDR3 nucleotides read TGTGCCAGCAGCTCCGGACTAGCGTGGAATGAGCAGTTCTTC.

In DNA form, the CDR3 reads TGTGCCAGCAGCCCCTCAGTGGCATTTCAAGAGACCCAGTACTTC. Translation gives CASSPSVAFQETQYF. The rearrangement joins TRBV7-2 to TRBJ2-5, with no clear D. The CDR3 runs to 15 residues. Germline values: CDR1 SGHTA, CDR2 FQGNSA. Trimming stripped 5 bases from V and 2 bases from J, with 15 bases between.

This clonotype was seen more than once but under ten times. This chain joins TRBV2 and TRBJ2-1, with 12 nucleotides matching TRBD2. Per germline, CDR1 SNHLY and CDR2 FYNNEI. J lost 6 bases, V lost 8 bases, and 5 bases had no gene match. The length of the CDR3 is 14 residues. The CDR3 loop is CASGRTSGTNEQFF. The CDR3 DNA reads TGTGCCAGCGGTCGGACTAGCGGGACCAATGAGCAGTTCTTC.

V usage is TRBV29-1 and J usage is TRBJ1-2, with a tentative D call TRBD1 (5 bases). V lost 4 bases and J lost 8, with 20 bases in between. Per the germline V gene, CDR1 is SQVTM and CDR2 is ANQGSEA. The CDR3 has 14 residues. The CDR3 reads CSVGRQGSNRGYTF. The CDR3 DNA sequence: TGCAGCGTTGGACGTCAGGGAAGCAATAGGGGCTACACCTTC.

The chain employs TRBV4-3 and TRBJ2-7, with TRBD2 as a possible D gene (6 bases). The V and J ends lost 1 base and 9 bases respectively, with 19 bases between them. Per germline, CDR1 LGHNA and CDR2 YSLEER. The CDR3 is made up of 15 amino acids. The CDR3 sequence is CASSQVIEFGSGQYF. CDR3 DNA: TGCGCCAGCAGCCAAGTCATAGAGTTCGGGAGTGGGCAGTACTTC.

The chain joins TRBV6-1 to TRBJ2-7, with a possible D match to TRBD1 (6 bases). Germline V CDR1 and CDR2: MNHNS, SASEGT. V dropped 6 bases and J dropped 2 bases, with 11 bases sitting between them. The CDR3 sequence is 13 residues long. The CDR3 sequence: CASSTQGPYEQYF. CDR3 nucleotides: TGTGCCAGCAGCACACAGGGACCCTACGAGCAGTACTTC.

The chain uses TRBV20-1 and TRBJ1-4, with D possibly being TRBD1 (6 bases). Per the germline V gene, CDR1 is DFQATT and CDR2 is SNEGSKA (reference sequence). The CDR3 extends over 13 amino acids. The V gene lost 6 bases and the J gene lost 7 bases, with 15 bases spanning the gap. CDR3 in DNA: TGCAGTGCCGGGAGGGGGTATGGTGAAAAACTGTTTTTT. This sequence encodes CSAGRGYGEKLFF.

The chain joins TRBV29-1 to TRBJ1-6; unclear D gene. The CDR3 runs 13 residues. Germline-derived CDR1 and CDR2 are SQVTM and ANQGSEA. Trimming stripped 5 bases from V and 7 bases from J, with 12 bases between. The CDR3 DNA follows: TGCAGCGTTCTGGAGGCGTCGAATTCACCCCTCCACTTT. It yields the protein CSVLEASNSPLHF.

This clonotype was observed many times. The chain combines TRBV4-2 with TRBJ2-1; D uncertain. V lost 1 base to trimming and J lost 3 bases, with 4 bases between them. CDR1 is LGHNA, CDR2 YNFKEQ, per germline. The CDR3 extends over 13 amino acids. The CDR3 DNA follows: TGTGCCAGCAGCCAAGTAAACTACAATGAGCAGTTCTTC. Protein product: CASSQVNYNEQFF.

The rearrangement uses TRBV20-1 and TRBJ2-1; 9 positions agree with TRBD2. V shed 1 base and J 15 bases; nucleotides not matched to a gene: 10. The CDR3 spans 13 residues. Germline CDR1 is DFQATT and CDR2 is SNEGSKA (reference sequence). The CDR3 loop is CSARGLAGLRAFF. Written as DNA, the CDR3 is TGCAGTGCTAGAGGGCTAGCGGGACTAAGGGCGTTCTTC.

With respect to this clonotype: One base away lies a much larger clone, so this may be a sequencing read error. The chain joins TRBV29-1 to TRBJ2-5; the D gene is possibly TRBD2 (5 bases). The CDR3 runs to 15 residues. Trimming took off 1 base at V and 4 bases at J, with 16 bases between the two ends. Germline CDR1 and CDR2: SQVTM and ANQGSEA. This CDR3 is CSVEVKQAAGETQYF. In nucleotides, the CDR3 is TGCAGCGTTGAAGTTAAGCAGGCGGCGGGAGAGACCCAGTACTTC.

The chain carries TRBV25-1 and TRBJ1-2, with 7 bases lining up with TRBD1. CDR1 MGHDK and CDR2 SYGVNS come from the germline V gene. The CDR3 contains 15 residues. V shed 6 bases, J shed 8 bases, and the junction held 15 bases outside the gene matches. The CDR3 sequence: CASSFAGQPLGGYTF. DNA of the CDR3: TGTGCCAGCAGCTTCGCGGGACAGCCTTTGGGGGGCTACACCTTC.

The chain carries TRBV20-1 and TRBJ1-6; TRBD1 is a possible D gene (6 bases). V was trimmed by 5 bases and J by 6 bases, leaving 14 bases between them. Looked up from germline, CDR1 is DFQATT and CDR2 is SNEGSKA (reference sequence). The length of the CDR3 is 14 residues. For the CDR3, the DNA is TGCAGTGCTTTGGGGGGCGGGGGTAATTCACCCCTCCACTTT. It is translated as CSALGGGGNSPLHF.

Ten or more counts support this clonotype. J is TRBJ2-1 and V is TRBV20-1; D possibly corresponds to TRBD2 (6 bases). Trimming cost V 0 bases and J 6 bases, with 6 bases left between them. Germline V gene lookup returns CDR1 DFQATT and CDR2 SNEGSKA (reference sequence). The CDR3 runs to 12 residues. The CDR3 bases are TGCAGTGCTAGAGACGGGGGCAATGAGCAGTTCTTC. It specifies CSARDGGNEQFF.

This clonotype showed up just once. The V call is TRBV7-9, the J call TRBJ2-3, with 8 bases lining up with TRBD2. Trimming at V came to 3 bases and at J to 9 bases, leaving 14 bases not matched to a gene. This CDR3 region has 16 residues. Germline loops: CDR1 SEHNR, CDR2 FQNEAQ (reference sequence). This chain's CDR3 is CASSLARGTSWETQYF. The DNA of the CDR3 is TGTGCCAGCAGCTTGGCCCGAGGGACTAGTTGGGAAACGCAGTATTTT.